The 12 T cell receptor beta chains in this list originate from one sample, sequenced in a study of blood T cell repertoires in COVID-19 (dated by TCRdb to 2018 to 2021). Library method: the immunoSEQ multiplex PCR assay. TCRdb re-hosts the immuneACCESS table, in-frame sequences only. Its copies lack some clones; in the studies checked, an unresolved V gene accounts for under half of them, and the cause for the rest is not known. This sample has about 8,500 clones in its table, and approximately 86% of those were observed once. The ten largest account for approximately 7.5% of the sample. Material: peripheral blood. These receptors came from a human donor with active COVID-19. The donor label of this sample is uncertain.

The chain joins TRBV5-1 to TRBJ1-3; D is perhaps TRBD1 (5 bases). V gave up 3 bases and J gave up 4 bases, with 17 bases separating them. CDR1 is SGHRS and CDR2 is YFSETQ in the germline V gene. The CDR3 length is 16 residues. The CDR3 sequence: CASSSAAAGPGNTIYF. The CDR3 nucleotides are TGCGCCAGCAGCTCGGCTGCGGCAGGGCCCGGAAACACCATATATTTT.

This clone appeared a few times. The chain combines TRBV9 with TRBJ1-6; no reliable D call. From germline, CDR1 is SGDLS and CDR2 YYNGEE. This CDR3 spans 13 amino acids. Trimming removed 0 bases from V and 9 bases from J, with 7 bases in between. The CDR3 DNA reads TGTGCCAGCAGCGTAGAGAGGAGTTCACCCCTCCACTTT. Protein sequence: CASSVERSSPLHF.

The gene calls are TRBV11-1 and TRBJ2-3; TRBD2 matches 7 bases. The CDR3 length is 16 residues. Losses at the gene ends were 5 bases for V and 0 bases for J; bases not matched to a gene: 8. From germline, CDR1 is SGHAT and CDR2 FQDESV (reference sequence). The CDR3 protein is CASSRPQRGSTDTQYF. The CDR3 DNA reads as TGTGCCAGCAGCCGACCGCAGCGGGGAAGCACAGATACGCAGTATTTT.

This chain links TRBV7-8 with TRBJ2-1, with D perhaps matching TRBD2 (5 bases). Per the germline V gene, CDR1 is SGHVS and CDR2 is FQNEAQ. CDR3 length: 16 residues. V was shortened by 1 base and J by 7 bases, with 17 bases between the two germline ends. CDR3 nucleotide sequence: TGTGCCAGCAGCTTAGAAGGCTCTAGCACGTGGAATGAGCAGTTCTTC. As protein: CASSLEGSSTWNEQFF.

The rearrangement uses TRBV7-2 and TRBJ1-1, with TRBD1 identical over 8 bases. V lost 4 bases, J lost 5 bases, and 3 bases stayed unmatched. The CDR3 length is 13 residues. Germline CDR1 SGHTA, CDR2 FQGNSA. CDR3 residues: CASSSQGGTEAFF. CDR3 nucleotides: TGTGCCAGCAGCTCACAGGGGGGTACTGAAGCTTTCTTT.

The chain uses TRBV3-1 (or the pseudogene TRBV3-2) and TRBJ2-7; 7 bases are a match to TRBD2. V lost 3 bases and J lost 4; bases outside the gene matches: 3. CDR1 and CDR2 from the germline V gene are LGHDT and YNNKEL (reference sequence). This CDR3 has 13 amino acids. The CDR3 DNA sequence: TGTGCCAGCAGCCACGCCGGGGGGTACGAGCAGTACTTC. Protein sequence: CASSHAGGYEQYF.

The CDR3 spells CASSTRDRGEFYNEQFF. Written as DNA, the CDR3 is TGTGCCAGCAGCACCCGGGACAGGGGCGAATTCTACAATGAGCAGTTCTTC. The rearrangement joins TRBV7-6 to TRBJ2-1; 10 bases agree with TRBD1. This CDR3 region has 17 residues. Germline loops: CDR1 SGHVS, CDR2 FNYEAQ. The trim removed 5 bases at V and 3 bases at J, leaving 10 bases unmatched.

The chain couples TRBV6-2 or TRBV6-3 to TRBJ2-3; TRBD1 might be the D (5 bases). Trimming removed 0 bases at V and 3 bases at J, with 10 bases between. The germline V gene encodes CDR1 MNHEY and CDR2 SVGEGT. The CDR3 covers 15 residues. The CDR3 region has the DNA TGTGCCAGCAGTTACTCCAGACAGACGACAGATACGCAGTATTTT. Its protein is CASSYSRQTTDTQYF.

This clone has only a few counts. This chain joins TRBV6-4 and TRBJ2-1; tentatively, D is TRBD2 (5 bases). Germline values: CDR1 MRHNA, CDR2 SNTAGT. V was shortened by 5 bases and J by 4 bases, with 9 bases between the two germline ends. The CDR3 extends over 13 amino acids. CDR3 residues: CASSSGEYNEQFF. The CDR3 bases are TGTGCCAGCAGTAGCGGAGAGTACAATGAGCAGTTCTTC.

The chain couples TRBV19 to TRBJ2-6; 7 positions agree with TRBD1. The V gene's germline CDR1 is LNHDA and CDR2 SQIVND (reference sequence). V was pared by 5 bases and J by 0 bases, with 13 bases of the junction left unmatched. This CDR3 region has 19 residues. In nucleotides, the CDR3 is TGTGCCAGTAGTGCAACGACAGGGTTGGGATTCTCTGGGGCCAACGTCCTGACTTTC. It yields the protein CASSATTGLGFSGANVLTF.

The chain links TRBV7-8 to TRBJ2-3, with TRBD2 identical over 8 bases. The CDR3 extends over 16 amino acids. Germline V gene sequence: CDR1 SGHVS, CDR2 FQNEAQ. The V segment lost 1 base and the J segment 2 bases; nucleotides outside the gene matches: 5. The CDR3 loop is CASSLGLAGTTDTQYF. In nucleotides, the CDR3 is TGTGCCAGCAGCTTAGGGCTAGCGGGCACCACAGATACGCAGTATTTT.

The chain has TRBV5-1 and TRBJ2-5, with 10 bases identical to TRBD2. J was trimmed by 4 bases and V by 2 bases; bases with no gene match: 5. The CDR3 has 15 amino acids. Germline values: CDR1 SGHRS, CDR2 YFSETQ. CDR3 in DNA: TGCGCCAGCAGCTTAGCGGGAGGGATTCGAGAGACCCAGTACTTC. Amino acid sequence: CASSLAGGIRETQYF.